A single sample gave rise to the 11 T cell receptor beta chains below, sequenced in a study of blood T cell repertoires in COVID-19 (dated by TCRdb to about 2020). To prepare the library, the immunoSEQ multiplex PCR assay was applied. In its TCRdb copy, this immuneACCESS table keeps in-frame sequences only and misses some clones. Where compared with another copy, unresolved V genes explain less than half of these, and the others have no known cause. The sample table lists roughly 41,000 clones, about 74% of them with a count of one. The ten largest make up roughly 10% of the sample. The specimen was peripheral blood. The receptors were sampled from a man in his 70s with COVID-19, enrolled during active disease.

On this clone: Mismatch with germline at one junction end may stem from a read error. The chain is built from TRBV20-1 and TRBJ1-2, with D perhaps matching TRBD1 (6 bases). The CDR3 has 11 amino acids. The V gene's germline CDR1 is DFQATT and CDR2 SNEGSKA (reference sequence). CDR3 DNA: TGCGGTGCAGGGGAGGCTGGAGGCTACACCTTC. Translation: CGAGEAGGYTF.

This clone showed up just once. The chain carries TRBV19 and TRBJ1-1; D remains unclear. Trimming removed 6 bases at V and 1 base at J, with 9 bases between. Looked up from germline, CDR1 is LNHDA and CDR2 is SQIVND (reference sequence). This CDR3 contains 13 residues. The CDR3 region is CASRVRENTEAFF. The CDR3 DNA reads TGTGCCAGTAGGGTCCGGGAGAACACTGAAGCTTTCTTT.

This chain uses TRBV4-1 with TRBJ2-1; 9 bases fit TRBD2. The CDR3 is 17 amino acids. The trim removed 1 base at V and 7 bases at J, leaving 11 bases unmatched. The V gene's germline CDR1 is MGHRA and CDR2 YSYEKL. The chain's CDR3 is CASSQGGLASSDNEQFF. The DNA of the CDR3 is TGCGCCAGCAGCCAAGGGGGACTAGCTTCGTCGGATAATGAGCAGTTCTTC.

This chain links TRBV2 with TRBJ1-4, with 8 bases identical to TRBD1. This CDR3 has 14 amino acids. Germline V lookup: CDR1 SNHLY, CDR2 FYNNEI. The V segment lost 4 bases and the J segment 7 bases; nucleotides outside the gene matches: 5. The CDR3 region has the DNA TGTGCCAGCAGTGCAGGGGGCGCAGGTGAAAAACTGTTTTTT. Translation gives CASSAGGAGEKLFF.

The chain recombines TRBV6-2 or TRBV6-3 with TRBJ1-6; D is uncertain. From germline, CDR1 is MNHEY and CDR2 SVGEGT. This CDR3 has 16 amino acids. Trimming took off 0 bases at V and 1 base at J, with 7 bases between the two ends. The chain's CDR3 is CASSYSAGSYNSPLHF. CDR3 bases: TGTGCCAGCAGTTACTCGGCGGGTTCCTATAATTCACCCCTCCACTTT.

The J gene is TRBJ1-1, the V gene TRBV7-2; D unresolved. CDR3 length: 13 residues. Trimming took 0 bases from V and 12 from J, leaving 14 bases between them. Germline CDR1 SGHTA, CDR2 FQGNSA. Here the CDR3 reads CASSLAANTVTFF. DNA for the CDR3: TGTGCCAGCAGCTTAGCCGCCAATACGGTGACTTTCTTT.

CDR3 bases: TGTGCCACCAGTGATTCCCCCATGAATGAGCAGTTCTTC. It yields the protein CATSDSPMNEQFF. The rearrangement joins TRBV24-1 to TRBJ2-1; the D is unclear. Trimming removed 2 bases from V and 7 bases from J, with 8 bases in between. This CDR3 is built from 13 residues. CDR1 and CDR2 from the germline V gene are KGHDR and SFDVKD.

The chain combines TRBV5-6 with TRBJ2-7; perhaps TRBD2 as D (6 bases). The ends were cut back, 0 bases at V and 7 bases at J, with 14 bases in the middle. The CDR3 extends over 14 amino acids. Germline loops: CDR1 SGHDT, CDR2 YYEEEE. Here the CDR3 reads CASSLGGLVKEQYF. The CDR3 DNA reads as TGTGCCAGCAGCTTGGGGGGACTGGTTAAAGAGCAGTACTTC.

The chain has TRBV12-5 and TRBJ1-3, with a tentative D call TRBD1 (5 bases). V lost 4 bases and J lost 3, with 10 bases in between. CDR1 is LGHNT, CDR2 FRNRAP, per germline. CDR3 length: 14 amino acids. The DNA for the CDR3 is TGTGCTAGTGGTTCGTTAGGGGTTGGAAACACCATATATTTT. This sequence encodes CASGSLGVGNTIYF.

The chain couples TRBV4-3 to TRBJ1-1, with no clear D. V was clipped by 1 base and J by 5 bases, with 8 bases between them. This CDR3 is built from 13 residues. Germline assignment: CDR1 LGHNA and CDR2 YSLEER. CDR3 loop: CASSQGPRTEAFF. The CDR3, as DNA: TGCGCCAGCAGCCAAGGCCCTCGGACTGAAGCTTTCTTT.

The V call is TRBV28, the J call TRBJ1-4; TRBD1 is a possible D gene (5 bases). The CDR3 length is 14 residues. Trimming shortened V by 2 bases and J by 4 bases, and 8 bases separated the two germline ends. CDR1 is MDHEN, CDR2 SYDVKM, per germline. CDR3 nucleotide sequence: TGTGCCAGCAGTTTAGGCCAGGGTAATGAAAAACTGTTTTTT. Protein product: CASSLGQGNEKLFF.